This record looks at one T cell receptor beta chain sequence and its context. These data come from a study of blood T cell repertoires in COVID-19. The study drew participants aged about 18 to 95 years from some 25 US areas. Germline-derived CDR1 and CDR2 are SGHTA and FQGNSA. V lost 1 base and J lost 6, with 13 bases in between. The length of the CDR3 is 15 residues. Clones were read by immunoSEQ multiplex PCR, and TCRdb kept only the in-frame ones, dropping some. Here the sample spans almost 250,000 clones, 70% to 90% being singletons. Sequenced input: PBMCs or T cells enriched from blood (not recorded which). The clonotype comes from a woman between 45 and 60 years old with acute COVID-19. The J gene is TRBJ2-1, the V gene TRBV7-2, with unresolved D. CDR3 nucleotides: TGTGCCAGCAGCTTAGAAGTAGCCGCCGGCAATGAGCAGTTCTTC. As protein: CASSLEVAAGNEQFF. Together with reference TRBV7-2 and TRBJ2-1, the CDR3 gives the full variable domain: GAGVSQSPSNKVTEKGKDVELRCDPISGHTALYWYRQSLGQGLEFLIYFQGNSAPDKSGLPSDRFSAERTGGSVSTLTIQRTQQEDSAVYLCASSLEVAAGNEQFFGPGTRLTVL.